A single sample is the source of the 17 T cell receptor beta chains below, sequenced in a study of shared clonotypes between healthy human individuals (TCRdb year 2020). Libraries were built with the immunoSEQ multiplex PCR assay. TCRdb took over this immuneACCESS table, retaining in-frame rearrangements with V and J assigned. Such tables are incomplete; in checked studies, under half of the missing clones stem from an unresolved V gene, and the remainder is unexplained. The sample yields millions of clones; 95% were counted once. Jointly, the top ten make up about 0.13% of the sample. The specimen was naive CD4+ T cells sorted from blood. Taken with the paper, the label for cell subset or site translates to: CD45RA+ positively selected. These receptor sequences come from a man in his late teens or twenties in good health.

This chain connects TRBV5-6 to TRBJ1-2; 7 nucleotides align to TRBD1. This CDR3 comprises 15 residues. Germline V gene data show CDR1 as SGHDT and CDR2 as YYEEEE. The ends lost 4 bases at V and 3 bases at J; junction bases unmatched: 9. DNA of the CDR3: TGTGCCAGCAGCCCGAGCGACAGGGTCTACTATGGCTACACCTTC. Its translation is CASSPSDRVYYGYTF.

V is TRBV29-1 and J is TRBJ1-4, with no clear D. V was clipped by 4 bases and J by 0 bases, with 9 bases between them. The length of the CDR3 is 14 residues. Per germline, CDR1 SQVTM and CDR2 ANQGSEA. The CDR3 reads CSVAMGTTNEKLFF. In DNA form, the CDR3 reads TGCAGCGTTGCGATGGGCACAACTAATGAAAAACTGTTTTTT.

The J gene is TRBJ2-2, the V gene TRBV7-2; D possibly corresponds to TRBD1 (5 bases). V shed 1 base and J shed 6 bases, with 15 bases lying between them. The CDR3 extends over 16 amino acids. The germline V gene encodes CDR1 SGHTA and CDR2 FQGNSA. The CDR3 sequence is CASSLVSGIEPGELFF. The DNA for the CDR3 is TGTGCCAGCAGCTTAGTATCAGGGATCGAGCCCGGGGAGCTGTTTTTT.

The chain employs TRBV5-5 and TRBJ2-5; the D gene is possibly TRBD2 (7 bases). The germline V and J ends were trimmed by 4 bases and 5 bases, with 24 bases remaining between them. Germline-derived CDR1 and CDR2 are SGHKS and YYEKEE (reference sequence). The CDR3 totals 17 residues. The CDR3 DNA is TGTGCCAGCAGCCCTGACCCTTCTCGGGGGCGGGGGGAGACCCAGTACTTC. It specifies CASSPDPSRGRGETQYF.

The chain employs TRBV7-9 and TRBJ2-5; 13 bases are shared with TRBD2. The J call is uncertain, as TRBJ2-7 better fits the DNA end. The CDR3 length is 16 residues. CDR1 and CDR2 (germline): SEHNR, FQNEAQ (reference sequence). CDR3 protein: CASNIELAGGPGEQYF. The CDR3 coding sequence is TGTGCCAGCAACATCGAACTAGCGGGAGGGCCCGGCGAGCAGTACTTC.

The rearrangement joins TRBV2 to TRBJ1-4; D is uncertain. The ends were cut back, 5 bases at V and 3 bases at J, with 16 bases in the middle. The germline CDR1 and CDR2 sequences are SNHLY and FYNNEI. The length of the CDR3 is 16 residues. CDR3 residues: CASSPSRQTPNEKLFF. CDR3 nucleotides: TGTGCCAGCAGTCCATCCCGCCAGACTCCTAATGAAAAACTGTTTTTT. Combining the CDR3 with reference TRBV2 and TRBJ1-4 gives the whole variable domain EPEVTQTPSHQVTQMGQEVILRCVPISNHLYFYWYRQILGQKVEFLVSFYNNEISEKSEIFDDQFSVERPDGSNFTLKIRSTKLEDSAMYFCASSPSRQTPNEKLFFGSGTQLSVL.

The chain links TRBV4-1 to TRBJ1-3, with D uncertain. V was shortened by 6 bases and J by 2 bases, with 14 bases between the two germline ends. This CDR3 comprises 15 residues. Germline loops: CDR1 MGHRA, CDR2 YSYEKL. Here the CDR3 DNA reads TGCGCCAGCAGGGGAAAGCCTGGCGCTGGAAACACCATATATTTT. It is translated as CASRGKPGAGNTIYF.

V gene TRBV6-1 combines with J gene TRBJ1-2; 11 nucleotides align to TRBD1. Germline V CDR1 and CDR2: MNHNS, SASEGT. V shed 7 bases, J shed 6 bases, and the junction held 4 bases outside the gene matches. The CDR3 contains 13 residues. CDR3 amino acids: CASNGQGADGYTF. DNA for the CDR3: TGTGCCAGCAACGGACAGGGGGCTGATGGCTACACCTTC.

The rearrangement links TRBV30 to TRBJ2-3; 7 bases map to TRBD1. The germline gives CDR1 GTSNPN, CDR2 SVGIG (reference sequence). This CDR3 has 15 residues. The V and J ends lost 3 bases and 1 base, in that order; junction bases with no gene match: 7. The CDR3 DNA reads as TGTGCCTGGAGCCGGGGACAGTTAGGCACAGATACGCAGTATTTT. Encoded protein: CAWSRGQLGTDTQYF. The whole variable domain, filled in from reference TRBV30 and TRBJ2-3, reads SQTIHQWPATLVQPVGSPLSLECTVEGTSNPNLYWYRQAAGRGLQLLFYSVGIGQISSEVPQNLSASRPQDRQFILSSKKLLLSDSGFYLCAWSRGQLGTDTQYFGPGTRLTVL.

This chain joins TRBV7-2 and TRBJ1-2; 7 bases agree with TRBD1. V dropped 5 bases and J dropped 1; count of bases not matched to a gene: 10. This CDR3 has 16 amino acids. Germline-derived CDR1 and CDR2 are SGHTA and FQGNSA. In nucleotides, the CDR3 is TGTGCCAGCAGCCAAGGAGGGGGCGCACGTAACTATGGCTACACCTTC. Amino acids: CASSQGGGARNYGYTF.

The chain recombines TRBV10-3 with TRBJ2-5; no clear D. Germline V gene sequence: CDR1 ENHRY, CDR2 SYGVKD. Trimming left V 10 bases short and J 5 bases short, with 17 bases between. The CDR3 totals 13 residues. CDR3 region: CATSSIIGETQYF. CDR3 bases: TGTGCCACCTCCAGCATCATAGGGGAGACCCAGTACTTC.

The chain joins TRBV10-3 to TRBJ1-3, with TRBD1 matching over 9 bases. The V gene's germline CDR1 is ENHRY and CDR2 SYGVKD. V was pared by 6 bases and J by 0 bases, with 9 bases of the junction left unmatched. The CDR3 runs to 17 residues. CDR3 amino acids: CAISSGQGGASGNTIYF. For the CDR3, the DNA is TGTGCCATCAGCTCGGGACAGGGAGGCGCCTCTGGAAACACCATATATTTT.

This rearrangement joins TRBV2 to TRBJ1-6; 8 nucleotides match TRBD1. V lost 6 bases and J lost 5; bases outside the gene matches: 3. The CDR3 covers 14 residues. Germline assignment: CDR1 SNHLY and CDR2 FYNNEI. The CDR3 nucleotides are TGTGCCAGCAGGCCGGACAGGGATAATTCACCCCTCCACTTT. Residues: CASRPDRDNSPLHF.

The chain recombines TRBV5-1 with TRBJ1-1; D remains ambiguous. The CDR3 is 15 residues long. The germline CDR1 and CDR2 sequences are SGHRS and YFSETQ. V dropped 0 bases and J dropped 0 bases, with 9 bases sitting between them. In DNA form, the CDR3 reads TGCGCCAGCAGCTTGGAACGGGAAGTGAACACTGAAGCTTTCTTT. Protein sequence: CASSLEREVNTEAFF.

The chain is built from TRBV5-6 and TRBJ2-3; possibly TRBD2 for D (6 bases). Germline V gene lookup returns CDR1 SGHDT and CDR2 YYEEEE. This CDR3 is 15 amino acids long. V lost 4 bases and J 6 bases, leaving 18 bases between the germline ends. CDR3 residues: CASSTGDTPVDTQYF. Here the CDR3 DNA reads TGTGCCAGCAGCACGGGAGACACCCCGGTTGATACGCAGTATTTT.

The rearrangement links TRBV6-5 to TRBJ2-1, with no clear D. The germline V gene encodes CDR1 MNHEY and CDR2 SVGAGI. Deletions cut 2 bases from V and 0 bases from J, with 5 bases between. The length of the CDR3 is 14 residues. The DNA of the CDR3 is TGTGCCAGCAGTTACGAAAGCTCCTACAATGAGCAGTTCTTC. This codes for CASSYESSYNEQFF.

The chain joins TRBV7-2 to TRBJ2-7, with TRBD1 as a possible D gene (6 bases). The CDR3 covers 14 residues. Germline V lookup: CDR1 SGHTA, CDR2 FQGNSA. With 5 bases removed from V and 4 bases from J, the gap between germline ends came to 15 bases. This CDR3 is CASSGTNTGYEQYF. The CDR3 nucleotides are TGTGCCAGCAGCGGTACAAACACAGGGTACGAGCAGTACTTC. Together with reference TRBV7-2 and TRBJ2-7, the CDR3 gives the full variable domain: GAGVSQSPSNKVTEKGKDVELRCDPISGHTALYWYRQSLGQGLEFLIYFQGNSAPDKSGLPSDRFSAERTGGSVSTLTIQRTQQEDSAVYLCASSGTNTGYEQYFGPGTRLTVT.